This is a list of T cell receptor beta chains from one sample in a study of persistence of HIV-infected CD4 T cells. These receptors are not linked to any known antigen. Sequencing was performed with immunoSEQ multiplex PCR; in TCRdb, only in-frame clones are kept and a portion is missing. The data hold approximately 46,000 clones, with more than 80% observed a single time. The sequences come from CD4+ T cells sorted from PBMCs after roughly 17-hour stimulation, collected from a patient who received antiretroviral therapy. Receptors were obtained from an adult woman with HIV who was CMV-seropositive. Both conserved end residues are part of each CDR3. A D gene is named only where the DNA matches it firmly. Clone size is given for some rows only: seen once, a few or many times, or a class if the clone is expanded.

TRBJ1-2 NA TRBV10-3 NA TGTGCCATCACCCCATACAGCCGAGCTAACTATGGCTACACCTTC CAITPYSRANYGYTF
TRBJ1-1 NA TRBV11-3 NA TGTGCCAGCAGCCAGTCCGTGGGCACTGAAGCTTTCTTT CASSQSVGTEAFF
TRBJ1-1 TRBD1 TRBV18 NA TGTGCCAGCTCACCCCCGGACAGGGGACTTCTTTTGAACACTGAAGCTTTCTTT CASSPPDRGLLLNTEAFF
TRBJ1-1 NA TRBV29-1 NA TGCAGCGTTGAAGGGGAGGGTTGGAACACTGAAGCTTTCTTT CSVEGEGWNTEAFF
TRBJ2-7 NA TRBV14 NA TGTGCCAGCAGCCAAGTGGGGCTCCTCTACGAGCAGTACTTC CASSQVGLLYEQYF
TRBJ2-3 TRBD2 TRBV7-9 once TGTGCCAGCAGCTTAGGTAGCGGGAGCGATACGCAGTATTTT CASSLGSGSDTQYF
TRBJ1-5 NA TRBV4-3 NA TGCGCCAGCAGCCAGGAGAGGCAGGGCAGTGGGCCCCAGCATTTT CASSQERQGSGPQHF
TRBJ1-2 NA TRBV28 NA TGTGCCAGCAGTCTTTCCCACACAGCCTGGAGCTACACCTTC CASSLSHTAWSYTF
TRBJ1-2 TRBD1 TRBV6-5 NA TGTGCCAGCAGCTACACGGGACAGGCTAACTATGGCTACACCTTC CASSYTGQANYGYTF
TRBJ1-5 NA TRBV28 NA TGTGCCAGCAGTTTAGGGGGACCCAGCAATCAGCCCCAGCATTTT CASSLGGPSNQPQHF
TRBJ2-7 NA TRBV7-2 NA TGTGCCAGCAGCTTATTCCCGGGGGTAGCCTACGAGCAGTACTTC CASSLFPGVAYEQYF
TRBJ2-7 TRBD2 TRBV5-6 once TGTGCCAGCAGCTTGGGGCCGGGGGGCTACGAGCAGTACTTC CASSLGPGGYEQYF
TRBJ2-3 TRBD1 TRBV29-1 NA TGCAGCGTTGACGGACAGGGGCGCACAGATACGCAGTATTTT CSVDGQGRTDTQYF
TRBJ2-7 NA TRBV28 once TGTGCCAGCAGTCCCCGCTACGAGCAGTACTTC CASSPRYEQYF
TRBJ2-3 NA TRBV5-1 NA TGCGCCAGCAGCTTCGAAGATACGCAGTATTTT CASSFEDTQYF
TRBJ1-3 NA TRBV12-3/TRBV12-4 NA TGTGCCAGCAGGACGCGTGGGGGAAACACCATATATTTT CASRTRGGNTIYF
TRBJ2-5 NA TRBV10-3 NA TGTGCCAGCGGAACCGGGTACGAAGAGACCCAGTACTTC CASGTGYEETQYF
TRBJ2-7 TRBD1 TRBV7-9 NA TGTGCCAGCAGCTTCGCAGGGGGCAACGAGCAGTACTTC CASSFAGGNEQYF
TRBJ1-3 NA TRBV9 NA TGTGCCAGCAGCGAGGCCCCTTTTCTCAGTGGAAACACCATATATTTT CASSEAPFLSGNTIYF
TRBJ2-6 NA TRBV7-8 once TGTGCCAGCAGCCCAAGCGACTCTGGGGCCAACGTCCTGACTTTC CASSPSDSGANVLTF
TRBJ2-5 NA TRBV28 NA TGTGCCAGCAGCTATCTGCAGGGAGGAGAGACCCAGTACTTC CASSYLQGGETQYF
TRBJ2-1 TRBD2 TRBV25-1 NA TGTGCCAGCAGTGAATATATACTAGCGGGAGGGAATGAGCAGTTCTTC CASSEYILAGGNEQFF
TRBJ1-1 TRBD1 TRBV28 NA TGTGCCGGCAGGGGGCTGAACACTGAAGCTTTCTTT CAGRGLNTEAFF
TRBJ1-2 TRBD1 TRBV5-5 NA TGTGCCAGCAGCGGGACAGGGTCGTTTGGCTACACCTTC CASSGTGSFGYTF
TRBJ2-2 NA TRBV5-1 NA TGCGCCAGCAGCTTGGCCGGGACGGTGAACACCGGGGAGCTGTTTTTT CASSLAGTVNTGELFF
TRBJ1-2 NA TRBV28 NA TGTGCCAGCAGCCTGGTGACAGTTGGCTACACCTTC CASSLVTVGYTF
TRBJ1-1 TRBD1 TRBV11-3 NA TGTGCCAGCAGCCTCCAGGGGGGACAGGCGGGGAACACTGAAGCTTTCTTT CASSLQGGQAGNTEAFF
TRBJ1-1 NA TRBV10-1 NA TGCGCCAGCAGTGAAAGACAGGTTGGCACTGAAGCTTTCTTT CASSERQVGTEAFF